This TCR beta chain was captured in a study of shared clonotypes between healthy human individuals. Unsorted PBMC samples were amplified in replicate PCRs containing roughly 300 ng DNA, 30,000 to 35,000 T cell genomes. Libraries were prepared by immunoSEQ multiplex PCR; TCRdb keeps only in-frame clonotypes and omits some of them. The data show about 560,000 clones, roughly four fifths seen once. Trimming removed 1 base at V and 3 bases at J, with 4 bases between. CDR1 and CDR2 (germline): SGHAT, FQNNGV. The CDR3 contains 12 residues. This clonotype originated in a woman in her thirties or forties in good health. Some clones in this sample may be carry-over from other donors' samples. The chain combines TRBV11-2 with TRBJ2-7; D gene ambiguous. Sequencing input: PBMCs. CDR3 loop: CASSLGDYEQYF. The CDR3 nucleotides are TGTGCCAGCAGCTTAGGGGACTACGAGCAGTACTTC.